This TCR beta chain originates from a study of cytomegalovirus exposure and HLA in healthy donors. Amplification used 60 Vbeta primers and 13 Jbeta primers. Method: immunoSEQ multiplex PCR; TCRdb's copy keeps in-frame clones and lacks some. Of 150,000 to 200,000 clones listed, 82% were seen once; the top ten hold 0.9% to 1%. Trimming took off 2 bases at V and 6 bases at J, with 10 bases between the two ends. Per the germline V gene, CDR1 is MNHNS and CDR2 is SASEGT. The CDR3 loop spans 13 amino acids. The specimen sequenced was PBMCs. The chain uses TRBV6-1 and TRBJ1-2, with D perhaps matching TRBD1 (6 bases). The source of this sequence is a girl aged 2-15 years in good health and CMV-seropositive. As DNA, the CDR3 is TGTGCCAGCAGTGAATCCCCAGGGGATGGCTACACCTTC. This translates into CASSESPGDGYTF.